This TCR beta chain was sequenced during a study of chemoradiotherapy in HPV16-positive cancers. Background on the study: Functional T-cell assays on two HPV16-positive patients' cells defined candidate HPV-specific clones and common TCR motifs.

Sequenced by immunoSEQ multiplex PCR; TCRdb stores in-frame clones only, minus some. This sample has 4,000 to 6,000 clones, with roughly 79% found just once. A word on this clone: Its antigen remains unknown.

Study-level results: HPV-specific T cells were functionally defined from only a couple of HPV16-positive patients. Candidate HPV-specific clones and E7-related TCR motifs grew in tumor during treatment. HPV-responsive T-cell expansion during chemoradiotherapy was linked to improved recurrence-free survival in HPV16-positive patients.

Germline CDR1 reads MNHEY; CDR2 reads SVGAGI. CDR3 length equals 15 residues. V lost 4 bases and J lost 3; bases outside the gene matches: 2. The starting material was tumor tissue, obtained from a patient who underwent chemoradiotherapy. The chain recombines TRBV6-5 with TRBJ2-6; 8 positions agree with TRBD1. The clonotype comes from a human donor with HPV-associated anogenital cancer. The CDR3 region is CASSFRGHGANVLTF. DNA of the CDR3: TGTGCCAGCAGTTTCAGGGGGCATGGGGCCAACGTCCTGACTTTC.